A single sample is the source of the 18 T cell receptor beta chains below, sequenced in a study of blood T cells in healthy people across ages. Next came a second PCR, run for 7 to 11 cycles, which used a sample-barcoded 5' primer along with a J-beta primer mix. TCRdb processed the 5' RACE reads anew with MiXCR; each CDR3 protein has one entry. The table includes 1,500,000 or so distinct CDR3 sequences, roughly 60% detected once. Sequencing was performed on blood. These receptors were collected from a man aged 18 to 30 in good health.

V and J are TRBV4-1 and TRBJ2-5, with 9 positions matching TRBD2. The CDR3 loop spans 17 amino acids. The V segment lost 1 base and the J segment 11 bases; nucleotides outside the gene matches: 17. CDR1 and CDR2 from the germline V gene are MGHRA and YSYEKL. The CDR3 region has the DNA TGCGCCAGCAGCCAAGGTGAGAAGCGGGGGGTCTACAATGAGCAGTACTTC. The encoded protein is CASSQGEKRGVYNEQYF.

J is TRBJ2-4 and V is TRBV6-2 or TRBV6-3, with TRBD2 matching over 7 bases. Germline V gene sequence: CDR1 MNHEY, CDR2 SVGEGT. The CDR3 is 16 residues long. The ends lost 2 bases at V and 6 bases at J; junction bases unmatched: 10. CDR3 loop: CASSYGGGDPGNIQYF. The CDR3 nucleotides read TGTGCCAGCAGTTACGGGGGGGGAGATCCGGGAAACATTCAGTACTTC.

The CDR3 loop reads CASSRLGSRAFF. The CDR3 DNA reads TGTGCCAGCAGTAGATTGGGCAGCAGGGCTTTCTTT. The J gene is TRBJ1-1, the V gene TRBV28, with unresolved D. This CDR3 has 12 amino acids. Germline CDR1 MDHEN, CDR2 SYDVKM. V was clipped by 5 bases and J by 11 bases, with 15 bases between them.

The CDR3 sequence: CASSQGFLTGGFYEQYF. CDR3 sequence (DNA): TGTGCCAGCAGCCAAGGGTTCCTGACAGGGGGTTTTTACGAGCAGTACTTC. This chain connects TRBV3-1 to TRBJ2-5; TRBD1 matches at 9 bases. The better agreement between TRBJ2-7 and the DNA end casts doubt on the J call. The CDR3 extends over 17 amino acids. CDR1 and CDR2 from the germline V gene are LGHDT and YNNKEL (reference sequence).

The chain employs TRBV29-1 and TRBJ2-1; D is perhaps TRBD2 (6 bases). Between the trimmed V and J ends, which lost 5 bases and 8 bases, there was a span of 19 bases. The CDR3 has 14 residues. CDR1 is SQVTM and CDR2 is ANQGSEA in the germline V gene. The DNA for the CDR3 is TGCAGCGTTTGGTTTGGACTACGGTCCCATGAGCAGTTCTTC. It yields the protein CSVWFGLRSHEQFF.

CDR3 bases: TGTGCCAGCAGCCAAGGTAGCGAGGAGCTGTTTTTT. This codes for CASSQGSEELFF. V is TRBV4-2 and J is TRBJ2-2; D might be TRBD2 (5 bases). The CDR3 extends over 12 amino acids. With 1 base removed from V and 10 bases from J, the gap between germline ends came to 7 bases. Germline V gives CDR1 LGHNA, CDR2 YNFKEQ.

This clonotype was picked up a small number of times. The CDR3 loop reads CASTLQTDTQYF. The CDR3 DNA reads TGTGCCAGCACCTTGCAGACAGATACGCAGTATTTT. This chain joins TRBV2 and TRBJ2-3; D gene uncertain. CDR1 and CDR2 (germline): SNHLY, FYNNEI. The CDR3 is 12 residues long. V was pared by 7 bases and J by 3 bases, with 8 bases between. Variable domain in full (rest from reference TRBV2 and TRBJ2-3): EPEVTQTPSHQVTQMGQEVILRCVPISNHLYFYWYRQILGQKVEFLVSFYNNEISEKSEIFDDQFSVERPDGSNFTLKIRSTKLEDSAMYFCASTLQTDTQYFGPGTRLTVL.

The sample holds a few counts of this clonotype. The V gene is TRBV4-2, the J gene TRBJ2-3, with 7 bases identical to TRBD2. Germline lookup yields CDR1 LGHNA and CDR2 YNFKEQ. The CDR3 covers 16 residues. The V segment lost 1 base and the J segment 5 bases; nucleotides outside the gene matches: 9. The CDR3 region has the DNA TGTGCCAGCAGCCAAGTTTTTCGCGGGAGTGTAGATACGCAGTATTTT. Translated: CASSQVFRGSVDTQYF.

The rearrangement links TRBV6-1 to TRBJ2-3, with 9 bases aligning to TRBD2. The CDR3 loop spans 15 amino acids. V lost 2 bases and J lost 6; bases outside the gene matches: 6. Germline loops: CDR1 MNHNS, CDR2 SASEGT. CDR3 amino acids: CASSELRGGQDTQYF. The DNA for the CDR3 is TGTGCCAGCAGTGAACTGCGGGGGGGCCAGGATACGCAGTATTTT.

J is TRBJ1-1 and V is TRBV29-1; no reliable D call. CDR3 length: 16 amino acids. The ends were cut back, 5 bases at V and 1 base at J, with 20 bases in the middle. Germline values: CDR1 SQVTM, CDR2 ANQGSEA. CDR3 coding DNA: TGCAGCGTTCAAGGGATTGCCCAACGGGCGAACACTGAAGCTTTCTTT. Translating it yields CSVQGIAQRANTEAFF.

CDR3 in amino acids: CASSSRGTNTEAFF. The CDR3, as DNA: TGTGCCAGCAGCTCCCGCGGGACAAACACTGAAGCTTTCTTT. V and J are TRBV7-6 and TRBJ1-1, with a tentative D call TRBD1 (6 bases). The CDR3 covers 14 residues. Germline lookup yields CDR1 SGHVS and CDR2 FNYEAQ. V lost 4 bases to trimming and J lost 2 bases, with 11 bases between them.

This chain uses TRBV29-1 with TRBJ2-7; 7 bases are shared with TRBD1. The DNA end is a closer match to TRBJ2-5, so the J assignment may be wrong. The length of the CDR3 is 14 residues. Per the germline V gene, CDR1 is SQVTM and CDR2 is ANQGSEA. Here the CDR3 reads CSVTLAGGAETQYF. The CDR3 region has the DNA TGCAGCGTTACATTGGCAGGGGGTGCTGAGACCCAGTACTTC.

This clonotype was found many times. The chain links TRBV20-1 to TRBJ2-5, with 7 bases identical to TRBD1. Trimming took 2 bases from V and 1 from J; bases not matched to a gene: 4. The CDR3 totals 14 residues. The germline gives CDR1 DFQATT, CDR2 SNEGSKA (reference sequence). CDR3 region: CSARQGEPQETQYF. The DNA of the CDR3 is TGCAGTGCTAGACAGGGGGAACCCCAAGAGACCCAGTACTTC.

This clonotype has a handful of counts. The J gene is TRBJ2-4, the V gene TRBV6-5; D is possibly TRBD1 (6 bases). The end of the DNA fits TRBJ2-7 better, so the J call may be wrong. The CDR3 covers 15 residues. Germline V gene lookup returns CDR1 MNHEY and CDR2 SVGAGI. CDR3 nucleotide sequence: TGTGCCAGCAGTTACTCGAGCAGGGGTTATCGCGAGCAGTACTTC. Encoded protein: CASSYSSRGYREQYF.

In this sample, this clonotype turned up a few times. DNA of the CDR3: TGTGCCAGCAGTCAGGACGAGACAGGGGCAGGCGGCTACACCTTC. Encoded protein: CASSQDETGAGGYTF. This chain links TRBV12-3 or TRBV12-4 with TRBJ1-2, with TRBD1 matching 8 bases. The length of the CDR3 is 15 residues. With 5 bases clipped from V and 8 bases from J, the junction kept 13 bases outside the gene matches.

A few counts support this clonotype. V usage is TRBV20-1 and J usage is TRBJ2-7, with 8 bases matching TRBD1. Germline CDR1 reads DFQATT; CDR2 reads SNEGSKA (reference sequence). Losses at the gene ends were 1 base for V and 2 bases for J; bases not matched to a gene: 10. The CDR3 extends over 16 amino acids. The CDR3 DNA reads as TGCAGTGCTAGAGGGACAGGGCAAACAGATCCCTACGAGCAGTACTTC. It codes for CSARGTGQTDPYEQYF.

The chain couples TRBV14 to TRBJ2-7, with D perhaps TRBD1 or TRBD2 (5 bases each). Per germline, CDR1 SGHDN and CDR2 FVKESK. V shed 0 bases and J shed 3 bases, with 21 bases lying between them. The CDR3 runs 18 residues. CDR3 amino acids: CASSQDWDPRILFYEQYF. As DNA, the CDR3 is TGTGCCAGCAGCCAAGATTGGGACCCCCGGATACTCTTCTACGAGCAGTACTTC.

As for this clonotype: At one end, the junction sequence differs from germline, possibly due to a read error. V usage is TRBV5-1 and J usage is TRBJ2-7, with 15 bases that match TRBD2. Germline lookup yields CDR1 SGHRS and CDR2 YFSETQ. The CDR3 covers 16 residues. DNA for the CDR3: TGCGACAGCAGCATGGGACTAGCGGGGGGTGTCTACGAGCAGTACTTC. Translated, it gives CDSSMGLAGGVYEQYF.